This T cell receptor (beta chain) was sequenced during a study of blood T cells in healthy people across ages. Together with a sample-barcoded 5' primer, a J-beta primer mix was included in a second PCR lasting roughly 6 to 12 cycles. TCRdb processed the 5' RACE reads anew with MiXCR; each CDR3 protein has one entry. The data show 650,000 to 800,000 distinct CDR3 sequences, around 43% seen once. This clonotype was seen a few times. Its antigen is still unknown. Study-level points and caveats: TCR beta diversity per million T cells fell roughly linearly with age. With unsorted PBMCs, a conclusive comparison of naive versus antigen-experienced cells was not possible. No one knew whether donors had CMV, which possibly confounded expanded clonotype changes.

Extracted total RNA amounted to at least 6 micrograms for each sample. Trimming left V 5 bases short and J 7 bases short, with 14 bases between. Germline loops: CDR1 DFQATT, CDR2 SNEGSKA (reference sequence). The CDR3 length is 12 residues. The chain links TRBV20-1 to TRBJ2-5; D may be TRBD1 (5 bases). This TCR was recovered from a man between 60 and 70 years old in good health. Source material: blood. The CDR3 nucleotides read TGCAGTGCTGCTCCAGGGCCCTCGACCCAGTACTTC. Translation gives CSAAPGPSTQYF.